This entry concerns a single T cell receptor (beta chain). This entry is derived from a study of blood T cell repertoires in COVID-19. The wider study: Both acute and convalescent COVID-19 samples were obtained from the United States, Italy and Spain. In each case, the material was cDNA or gDNA derived from T cells, B-cell-depleted T cells, or PBMCs.

Unmatched junction bases numbered 8, after V lost 1 base and J lost 3 bases. Looked up from germline, CDR1 is SEHNR and CDR2 is FQNEAQ (reference sequence). This CDR3 has 16 amino acids. Authors' methods: Reference gene primer amplification gave nucleated cell count estimates. This table comes from immunoSEQ multiplex PCR, and its TCRdb copy is limited to in-frame clones, with some not included. D and trimming were read from the DNA, whereas the V and J calls and clone size are those reported in that table. The sample yields some 87,000 clones, around four fifths seen once. The genes are TRBV7-9 and TRBJ2-5, with 7 positions matching TRBD1. Sequenced sample: peripheral blood. The TCR sequence derives from a woman in her sixties or seventies with active or convalescent COVID-19. CDR3 nucleotide sequence: TGTGCCAGCAGCTTAGGGTCCGGGACAGTGAAAGAGACCCAGTACTTC. Residues: CASSLGSGTVKETQYF.